This passage covers 28 T cell receptor beta chains from one sample sequenced in a study of blood T cell repertoires in COVID-19. Some clones are missing from TCRdb's copy, which holds only in-frame ones; the method was immunoSEQ multiplex PCR. The sample holds about 170,000 clones; around 84% are singletons and the top ten take around 13%. The sequenced sample consisted of peripheral blood. These receptors originate from a woman aged 70-85 years with COVID-19, enrolled during active disease.

This sequence joins TRBV27 and TRBJ1-2, with 11 nucleotides matching TRBD1. After removal of 5 bases from V and 4 bases from J, the junction contained 6 bases not matched to a gene. This CDR3 is built from 15 residues. CDR1 is MNHEY and CDR2 is SMNVEV in the germline V gene (reference sequence). The CDR3 DNA is TGTGCCAGCAGTCCCCGGGACAGGGGGGCCTATGGCTACACCTTC. Amino acid sequence: CASSPRDRGAYGYTF.

This chain connects TRBV11-2 to TRBJ2-1; D unclear. There are 15 residues in the CDR3. Germline CDR1 SGHAT, CDR2 FQNNGV. The V and J ends lost 3 bases and 0 bases respectively, with 9 bases between them. As DNA, the CDR3 is TGTGCCAGCAGCTTGGTCAGTGGCTCCTACAATGAGCAGTTCTTC. It translates to CASSLVSGSYNEQFF. Complete variable domain (other parts from reference TRBV11-2 and TRBJ2-1): EAGVAQSPRYKIIEKRQSVAFWCNPISGHATLYWYQQILGQGPKLLIQFQNNGVVDDSQLPKDRFSAERLKGVDSTLKIQPAKLEDSAVYLCASSLVSGSYNEQFFGPGTRLTVL.

This clone was seen once. The V gene is TRBV20-1, the J gene TRBJ1-1; the D gene is possibly TRBD1 (5 bases). CDR3 length: 14 amino acids. V shed 3 bases and J shed 0 bases, with 11 bases lying between them. Looked up from germline, CDR1 is DFQATT and CDR2 is SNEGSKA (reference sequence). Here the CDR3 DNA reads TGCAGTGCTAGTACAGGCGCTATGAACACTGAAGCTTTCTTT. This encodes CSASTGAMNTEAFF.

This clone showed up just once. V and J are TRBV5-1 and TRBJ2-2; a possible D gene is TRBD2 (6 bases). The ends were cut back, 4 bases at V and 4 bases at J, with 14 bases in the middle. CDR3 length: 15 amino acids. The germline CDR1 and CDR2 sequences are SGHRS and YFSETQ. DNA of the CDR3: TGCGCCAGCAGCGGAGGGCAGGGTCCCACCGGGGAGCTGTTTTTT. It is translated as CASSGGQGPTGELFF.

The chain joins TRBV28 to TRBJ1-2; no clear D gene. Trimming removed 3 bases at V and 6 bases at J, with 2 bases between. CDR3 length: 10 amino acids. The germline V gene has CDR1 MDHEN and CDR2 SYDVKM. The CDR3 bases are TGTGCCAGCAGTTTTAATGGCTACACCTTC. Translated: CASSFNGYTF.

The CDR3 here is CASSLSGSTEQYF. The CDR3 DNA is TGTGCCAGCAGCCTAAGCGGGAGCACCGAGCAGTACTTC. The gene calls are TRBV7-2 and TRBJ2-7; 8 bases agree with TRBD2. The germline gives CDR1 SGHTA, CDR2 FQGNSA. V was pared by 5 bases and J by 6 bases, with 6 bases of the junction left unmatched. The CDR3 contains 13 residues. Using reference TRBV7-2 and TRBJ2-7 for the parts outside the CDR3, the full variable domain is GAGVSQSPSNKVTEKGKDVELRCDPISGHTALYWYRQSLGQGLEFLIYFQGNSAPDKSGLPSDRFSAERTGGSVSTLTIQRTQQEDSAVYLCASSLSGSTEQYFGPGTRLTVT.

J is TRBJ2-7 and V is TRBV5-1; 13 bases line up with TRBD2. CDR1 and CDR2 from the germline V gene are SGHRS and YFSETQ. J lost 10 bases, V lost 4 bases, and 14 bases had no gene match. The CDR3 spans 16 residues. The CDR3 DNA follows: TGCGCCAGCAGCATTCAAATTGGACTAGCGGGAGAACAACAGTACTTC. Protein: CASSIQIGLAGEQQYF.

The chain combines TRBV28 with TRBJ2-5, with 7 bases lining up with TRBD1. The CDR3 loop spans 11 amino acids. Germline V CDR1 and CDR2: MDHEN, SYDVKM. V was pared by 5 bases and J by 9 bases, with 3 bases of the junction left unmatched. The chain's CDR3 is CASSPGQAQYF. DNA for the CDR3: TGTGCCAGCAGTCCTGGACAGGCCCAGTACTTC.

The V and J genes are TRBV2 and TRBJ1-4; TRBD1 might be the D (6 bases). The CDR3 sequence is 15 residues long. The V gene's germline CDR1 is SNHLY and CDR2 FYNNEI. Trimming took 5 bases from V and 6 from J, leaving 16 bases between them. The CDR3 region is CASSPSDSYYEKLFF. DNA for the CDR3: TGTGCCAGCAGTCCCTCGGACAGTTATTATGAAAAACTGTTTTTT.

The chain combines TRBV19 with TRBJ1-6, with D unclear. The CDR3 extends over 14 amino acids. Between the trimmed V and J ends, which lost 3 bases and 7 bases, there was a span of 10 bases. Germline assignment: CDR1 LNHDA and CDR2 SQIVND (reference sequence). The CDR3 coding sequence is TGTGCCAGTAGTATGGGGAGCGCCAATTCACCCCTCCACTTT. Amino acid sequence: CASSMGSANSPLHF.

V usage is TRBV12-3 or TRBV12-4 and J usage is TRBJ2-7, with 7 bases aligning to TRBD1. CDR3 length: 11 residues. With V trimmed by 8 bases and J by 6 bases, 4 bases remained unmatched. CDR3 protein: CASVGGSEQYF. The CDR3 region has the DNA TGTGCCAGCGTAGGGGGCTCCGAGCAGTACTTC.

This clone occurred once. The J gene is TRBJ2-1, the V gene TRBV18; the D gene is possibly TRBD2 (5 bases). The germline gives CDR1 KGHSH, CDR2 LQKENI. V gave up 8 bases and J gave up 8 bases, with 19 bases separating them. This CDR3 region has 14 residues. The CDR3 nucleotides read TGTGCCAGCAGAGGTCAGGAAACGGGATATGAGCAGTTCTTC. It translates to CASRGQETGYEQFF.

This rearrangement joins TRBV18 to TRBJ1-1, with TRBD1 as a possible D gene (6 bases). V shed 6 bases and J shed 7 bases, with 12 bases lying between them. This CDR3 is built from 12 residues. Germline CDR1 reads KGHSH; CDR2 reads LQKENI. The CDR3 nucleotides are TGTGCCAGCTCGACAGGTGTGGTTGAAGCTTTCTTT. Protein sequence: CASSTGVVEAFF.

This chain joins TRBV29-1 and TRBJ2-7; D possibly corresponds to TRBD2 (6 bases). With 3 bases removed from V and 4 bases from J, the gap between germline ends came to 13 bases. This CDR3 has 13 residues. The germline V gene encodes CDR1 SQVTM and CDR2 ANQGSEA. The CDR3 sequence: CSVEVGGGYEQYF. The CDR3 nucleotides are TGCAGCGTTGAGGTGGGAGGTGGGTACGAGCAGTACTTC.

This chain uses TRBV28 with TRBJ1-2, with a weak D call TRBD1 (5 bases). Germline loops: CDR1 MDHEN, CDR2 SYDVKM. The CDR3 loop spans 15 amino acids. V dropped 2 bases and J dropped 1 base, with 11 bases sitting between them. CDR3 protein: CASSLSGALNYGYTF. DNA for the CDR3: TGTGCCAGCAGTTTAAGTGGGGCCCTTAACTATGGCTACACCTTC.

The gene calls are TRBV18 and TRBJ2-3; TRBD2 matches at 9 bases. J was trimmed by 7 bases and V by 4 bases; bases with no gene match: 12. This CDR3 contains 16 residues. CDR1 and CDR2 (germline): KGHSH, LQKENI. CDR3: CASSLKLAGKEHTQYF. CDR3 sequence (DNA): TGTGCCAGCTCACTGAAACTAGCGGGTAAGGAGCATACGCAGTATTTT.

CDR3 in DNA: TGTGCCAGCAGCCCGCAGGGGGGCAATCAGCCCCAGCATTTT. Translating it yields CASSPQGGNQPQHF. The gene calls are TRBV7-3 and TRBJ1-5; 7 bases line up with TRBD1. J lost 2 bases, V lost 5 bases, and 3 bases had no gene match. CDR1 is SGHTA, CDR2 FQGTGA, per germline. This CDR3 has 14 amino acids.

This chain links TRBV2 with TRBJ2-1; no clear D gene. The germline V gene has CDR1 SNHLY and CDR2 FYNNEI. This CDR3 has 10 amino acids. Trimming cost V 10 bases and J 7 bases, with 8 bases left between them. The CDR3 nucleotides are TGTGCCACCCTTTATAATGAGCAGTTCTTC. Its protein is CATLYNEQFF.

CDR3 protein: CASIGDNNQPQHF. The CDR3 nucleotides read TGTGCCAGCATAGGGGACAACAATCAGCCCCAGCATTTT. The gene calls are TRBV28 and TRBJ1-5, with a weak D call TRBD1 (6 bases). The CDR3 consists of 13 residues. The germline CDR1 and CDR2 sequences are MDHEN and SYDVKM. The ends were cut back, 7 bases at V and 3 bases at J, with 10 bases in the middle.

This clone was seen once. The CDR3: CASSSQRAGELFF. The CDR3 DNA sequence: TGTGCCAGCAGCTCCCAGAGGGCCGGGGAGCTGTTTTTT. V and J are TRBV7-2 and TRBJ2-2; a weak D match, TRBD2 (5 bases). The CDR3 loop spans 13 amino acids. V lost 4 bases and J 6 bases, leaving 9 bases between the germline ends. Germline V gives CDR1 SGHTA, CDR2 FQGNSA.

The chain combines TRBV5-6 with TRBJ2-5, with 7 bases lining up with TRBD1. Germline V gives CDR1 SGHDT, CDR2 YYEEEE. V shed 0 bases and J 3 bases; nucleotides not matched to a gene: 5. This CDR3 has 15 residues. The CDR3 here is CASSLGQGRKETQYF. The CDR3, as DNA: TGTGCCAGCAGCTTGGGACAGGGACGGAAAGAGACCCAGTACTTC.

The chain employs TRBV7-9 and TRBJ1-1; D might be TRBD1 (5 bases). This CDR3 contains 13 residues. Germline V lookup: CDR1 SEHNR, CDR2 FQNEAQ (reference sequence). Trimming took off 1 base at V and 11 bases at J, with 14 bases between the two ends. The CDR3 DNA sequence: TGTGCCAGCAGCTTAGGCAGGGAAACGGACGCTTTCTTT. Protein sequence: CASSLGRETDAFF.

This chain joins TRBV10-3 and TRBJ2-2; D ambiguous. V shed 4 bases and J shed 4 bases, with 10 bases lying between them. There are 14 residues in the CDR3. Germline CDR1 and CDR2: ENHRY and SYGVKD. The DNA for the CDR3 is TGTGCCATCAGTGTTTCGGAGTTCACCGGGGAGCTGTTTTTT. This codes for CAISVSEFTGELFF.

The chain joins TRBV5-1 to TRBJ1-1; no clear D. Trimming shortened V by 2 bases and J by 0 bases, and 8 bases separated the two germline ends. Germline CDR1 SGHRS, CDR2 YFSETQ. This CDR3 contains 14 residues. In DNA form, the CDR3 reads TGCGCCAGCAGCTTCGGTCGCGTGAACACTGAAGCTTTCTTT. The encoded protein is CASSFGRVNTEAFF.

The chain links TRBV10-3 to TRBJ2-3, with 7 bases aligning to TRBD1. The germline V gene has CDR1 ENHRY and CDR2 SYGVKD. With V trimmed by 7 bases and J by 4 bases, 5 bases remained unmatched. The CDR3 is 13 amino acids. The CDR3 is CAIKGARADTQYF. CDR3 nucleotides: TGTGCCATCAAGGGGGCGAGGGCAGATACGCAGTATTTT.

The J gene is TRBJ1-1, the V gene TRBV19; 9 bases are a match to TRBD1. The V gene's germline CDR1 is LNHDA and CDR2 SQIVND (reference sequence). The ends lost 6 bases at V and 7 bases at J; junction bases unmatched: 6. The CDR3 extends over 13 amino acids. In DNA, the CDR3 is TGTGCCAGTAGCCGACAGGGGGTGGTTGAAGCTTTCTTT. As protein: CASSRQGVVEAFF.

This clone was seen more than once but under ten times. The gene calls are TRBV5-1 and TRBJ1-3; tentatively, D is TRBD1 (6 bases). The germline V gene encodes CDR1 SGHRS and CDR2 YFSETQ. The CDR3 is 16 amino acids. The V end was cut by 4 bases, the J end by 0 bases, with 14 bases between. This CDR3 is CASSIAGASSGNTIYF. DNA for the CDR3: TGCGCCAGCAGCATAGCAGGGGCGAGCTCTGGAAACACCATATATTTT.

This clone was observed a few times. The V and J genes are TRBV5-6 and TRBJ2-2; TRBD1 aligns across 8 bases. The length of the CDR3 is 15 residues. Germline V gene data show CDR1 as SGHDT and CDR2 as YYEEEE. The trim removed 4 bases at V and 5 bases at J, leaving 7 bases unmatched. The CDR3 sequence is CASSRQGYSTGELFF. For the CDR3, the DNA is TGTGCCAGCAGCCGACAGGGGTACTCAACCGGGGAGCTGTTTTTT.